Below are 17 T cell receptor beta chains sequenced from a single sample in a study of long-term antiretroviral therapy in people with HIV. Survey level was the resolution at which the v3.0 immunoSEQ assay ran. Measured with immunoSEQ multiplex PCR; TCRdb has only the in-frame clones, and not every one. The table lists over 10,000 clones, approximately 77% of them singletons. Specimen: unsorted PBMCs, collected 0.5 years before starting antiretroviral therapy. The receptors stem from a woman aged 40 to 55 with HIV.

The rearrangement joins TRBV6-1 to TRBJ2-1; D uncertain. Trimming shortened V by 4 bases and J by 0 bases, and 10 bases separated the two germline ends. Germline CDR1 MNHNS, CDR2 SASEGT. This CDR3 is built from 15 residues. In nucleotides, the CDR3 is TGTGCCAGCAGTGGCGGACGGCGCTCCTACAATGAGCAGTTCTTC. Its protein is CASSGGRRSYNEQFF.

This sequence joins TRBV7-9 and TRBJ2-2; TRBD2 might be the D (7 bases). The CDR3 is 16 residues long. Trimming shortened V by 3 bases and J by 3 bases, and 14 bases separated the two germline ends. Germline V gives CDR1 SEHNR, CDR2 FQNEAQ (reference sequence). CDR3 in DNA: TGTGCCAGCAGCTTTCTCGGGGGGCGCGACACCGGGGAGCTGTTTTTT. Residues: CASSFLGGRDTGELFF.

The rearrangement joins TRBV10-3 to TRBJ1-5; D is perhaps TRBD1 (5 bases). The germline V and J ends were trimmed by 5 bases and 3 bases, with 11 bases remaining between them. The CDR3 is 14 amino acids. Germline loops: CDR1 ENHRY, CDR2 SYGVKD. CDR3 region: CAISSLGVNQPQHF. The CDR3 coding sequence is TGTGCCATCAGTAGTCTAGGGGTCAATCAGCCCCAGCATTTT.

V gene TRBV5-6 combines with J gene TRBJ2-7; D unclear. Trimming pared 3 bases from V and 0 bases from J, leaving 13 bases between. The CDR3 spans 15 residues. Germline V gene lookup returns CDR1 SGHDT and CDR2 YYEEEE. The CDR3 region is CASSSVGSDSYEQYF. Here the CDR3 DNA reads TGTGCCAGCAGCTCGGTCGGGTCTGACTCCTACGAGCAGTACTTC.

The J gene is TRBJ2-1, the V gene TRBV30; 12 bases match TRBD1. The CDR3 contains 14 residues. CDR1 and CDR2 from the germline V gene are GTSNPN and SVGIG (reference sequence). Losses at the gene ends were 5 bases for V and 8 bases for J; bases not matched to a gene: 7. CDR3 loop: CAWSTGTGGYEQFF. DNA of the CDR3: TGTGCCTGGTCTACCGGGACAGGGGGCTATGAGCAGTTCTTC.

The gene calls are TRBV27 and TRBJ2-1, with 9 bases aligning to TRBD2. Looked up from germline, CDR1 is MNHEY and CDR2 is SMNVEV (reference sequence). The CDR3 runs 15 residues. The trim removed 4 bases at V and 3 bases at J, leaving 4 bases unmatched. DNA of the CDR3: TGTGCCAGCAGTTATAGCGGGGGCGTCTACAATGAGCAGTTCTTC. The encoded protein is CASSYSGGVYNEQFF.

The chain couples TRBV7-6 to TRBJ1-2; the D gene is possibly TRBD1 (6 bases). This CDR3 is built from 13 residues. V dropped 9 bases and J dropped 7 bases, with 18 bases sitting between them. The V gene's germline CDR1 is SGHVS and CDR2 FNYEAQ. CDR3 sequence: CASTQGGSGGYTF. CDR3 DNA sequence: TGTGCCAGTACACAGGGAGGGTCCGGTGGCTACACCTTC.

The chain joins TRBV5-1 to TRBJ2-2; D possibly matches TRBD1 or TRBD2 (5 bases each). V lost 4 bases, J lost 5 bases, and 27 bases lay in between. CDR3 length equals 19 residues. Per germline, CDR1 SGHRS and CDR2 YFSETQ. In DNA, the CDR3 is TGCGCCAGCAGCCCAGTTCAGAGCGGTTCCCAAACAGGTACCGGGGAGCTGTTTTTT. This sequence encodes CASSPVQSGSQTGTGELFF. Combining the CDR3 with reference TRBV5-1 and TRBJ2-2 gives the whole variable domain KAGVTQTPRYLIKTRGQQVTLSCSPISGHRSVSWYQQTPGQGLQFLFEYFSETQRNKGNFPGRFSGRQFSNSRSEMNVSTLELGDSALYLCASSPVQSGSQTGTGELFFGEGSRLTVL.

There are a few counts of this clone. The chain carries TRBV4-2 and TRBJ2-7; TRBD2 matches 9 bases. The CDR3 spans 16 residues. V was clipped by 3 bases and J by 2 bases; unmatched bases: 8. CDR1 is LGHNA and CDR2 is YNFKEQ in the germline V gene. The CDR3 here is CASSQSVSGGTYEQYF. In nucleotides, the CDR3 is TGTGCCAGCAGCCAGTCCGTGAGCGGGGGGACCTACGAGCAGTACTTC.

This clone occurred once. V usage is TRBV9 and J usage is TRBJ1-6, with TRBD1 matching over 8 bases. Germline CDR1 is SGDLS and CDR2 is YYNGEE. V dropped 3 bases and J dropped 10; count of bases not matched to a gene: 9. The length of the CDR3 is 15 residues. The CDR3 bases are TGTGCCAGCAGCGCTACGCAGGGGGCTGGATCACCCCTCCACTTT. Protein product: CASSATQGAGSPLHF.

The V and J genes are TRBV21-1 and TRBJ2-1; TRBD2 is taken as the D call from the table, unchecked against the DNA. TRBV21-1 constitutes a pseudogene. This CDR3 is built from 18 residues. CDR3 sequence (DNA): TGTGCCAGCAGGGGCATGTGGTTGACGGGCCAATTTGCGGGTGAGCAGTTCTTC. Amino acids: CASRGMWLTGQFAGEQFF.

The rearrangement uses TRBV4-3 and TRBJ1-2; no reliable D call. Germline V CDR1 and CDR2: LGHNA, YSLEER. This CDR3 is 16 amino acids long. The ends were cut back, 0 bases at V and 3 bases at J, with 14 bases in the middle. The CDR3 DNA follows: TGCGCCAGCAGCCAAGATTCGAAAAACCCGTACTATGGCTACACCTTC. This encodes CASSQDSKNPYYGYTF.

Within the sample, this clone is large. The rearrangement joins TRBV12-5 to TRBJ2-2, with no clear D. V was clipped by 3 bases and J by 0 bases, with 5 bases between them. The length of the CDR3 is 14 residues. Germline V CDR1 and CDR2: LGHNT, FRNRAP. The CDR3 DNA is TGTGCTAGTGGTTTCCTGGCGAACACCGGGGAGCTGTTTTTT. Encoded protein: CASGFLANTGELFF.

This rearrangement joins TRBV9 to TRBJ2-1; the D is unclear. V lost 0 bases and J lost 5, with 3 bases in between. The CDR3 has 12 residues. In germline, CDR1 is SGDLS, CDR2 YYNGEE. The CDR3 protein is CASSVDNNEQFF. CDR3 sequence (DNA): TGTGCCAGCAGCGTAGATAACAATGAGCAGTTCTTC.

The chain is built from TRBV2 and TRBJ2-1, with 10 bases fitting TRBD1. V was pared by 8 bases and J by 6 bases, with 4 bases of the junction left unmatched. The CDR3 length is 13 residues. Germline V gives CDR1 SNHLY, CDR2 FYNNEI. CDR3 region: CASLWTGGNEQFF. Here the CDR3 DNA reads TGTGCCAGCTTATGGACAGGGGGCAATGAGCAGTTCTTC.

This clone was counted once. The CDR3 nucleotides read TGTGCCACCCGCCTCGAGAGGGGTTCTTTCTTT. It encodes CATRLERGSFF. J is TRBJ1-1 and V is TRBV6-1, with D possibly being TRBD1 (5 bases). CDR1 is MNHNS, CDR2 SASEGT, per germline. CDR3 length equals 11 residues. Deletions cut 10 bases from V and 12 bases from J, with 18 bases between.

This chain connects TRBV19 to TRBJ2-7; 9 bases map to TRBD1. V dropped 2 bases and J dropped 7; count of bases not matched to a gene: 9. The CDR3 is 15 residues long. Germline V gene lookup returns CDR1 LNHDA and CDR2 SQIVND (reference sequence). CDR3 sequence reads: CASSIFGTGIREQYF. CDR3 nucleotides: TGTGCCAGTAGTATATTCGGGACAGGGATAAGGGAGCAGTACTTC.